The 29 T cell receptor beta chains below come from one sample, sequenced in a study of tumor-infiltrating T cells and Merkel cell polyomavirus. Looking at the study overall: The T cells studied were KLL-specific CD8+ cells against Merkel polyomavirus.

Sequencing was performed with immunoSEQ multiplex PCR; in TCRdb, only in-frame clones are kept and a portion is missing. Of 20,000 to 30,000 clones in the sample, roughly 87% were seen once. Robust Merkel cell polyomavirus Large T antigen positivity by immunohistochemistry was seen in all patients' tumors. The sequenced material came from lymph node tissue. These receptors were taken from a man aged 50-59 years with Merkel cell carcinoma.

The chain recombines TRBV28 with TRBJ1-4; TRBD1 matches 9 bases. This CDR3 contains 15 residues. Per the germline V gene, CDR1 is MDHEN and CDR2 is SYDVKM. V dropped 4 bases and J dropped 4; count of bases not matched to a gene: 4. CDR3 amino acids: CASSWDRASNEKLFF. The CDR3 DNA reads TGTGCCAGCAGTTGGGACAGGGCGAGTAATGAAAAACTGTTTTTT.

This chain links TRBV14 with TRBJ1-1; the D gene is possibly TRBD1 (5 bases). The CDR3 has 13 amino acids. Germline CDR1 reads SGHDN; CDR2 reads FVKESK. V was trimmed by 4 bases and J by 11 bases, leaving 17 bases between them. CDR3 nucleotide sequence: TGTGCCAGCAGCCCCTCTTCCGGGACTCGGGCTTTCTTT. Translation gives CASSPSSGTRAFF.

The CDR3 sequence is CASSSDRGPNYGYTF. DNA for the CDR3: TGTGCCAGCAGCTCGGACAGGGGGCCTAACTATGGCTACACCTTC. The V and J genes are TRBV5-6 and TRBJ1-2, with TRBD1 matching over 11 bases. V lost 3 bases, J lost 0 bases, and 1 base stayed unmatched. CDR1 is SGHDT, CDR2 YYEEEE, per germline. CDR3 size: 15 residues.

The rearrangement joins TRBV18 to TRBJ2-1; D uncertain. Trimming shortened V by 4 bases and J by 6 bases, and 13 bases separated the two germline ends. Per germline, CDR1 KGHSH and CDR2 LQKENI. CDR3 length: 14 residues. The CDR3 nucleotides read TGTGCCAGCTCACTCGCCCAGGTCTTCAATGAGCAGTTCTTC. Translated, it gives CASSLAQVFNEQFF.

This clone was detected only once. The chain joins TRBV6-5 to TRBJ1-5; perhaps TRBD1 as D (5 bases). Germline V gene sequence: CDR1 MNHEY, CDR2 SVGAGI. The length of the CDR3 is 14 residues. V shed 2 bases and J shed 3 bases, with 8 bases lying between them. For the CDR3, the DNA is TGTGCCAGCAGTTACGGGGACTCCAATCAGCCCCAGCATTTT. It translates to CASSYGDSNQPQHF.

The chain carries TRBV5-1 and TRBJ1-1; a possible D gene is TRBD1 (5 bases). V shed 2 bases and J shed 1 base, with 9 bases lying between them. Germline V CDR1 and CDR2: SGHRS, YFSETQ. The CDR3 covers 14 residues. The CDR3 sequence: CASSFGHGNTEAFF. CDR3 DNA: TGCGCCAGCAGCTTTGGACACGGGAACACTGAAGCTTTCTTT.

Here the CDR3 reads CASSLKGLTGELFF. The DNA for the CDR3 is TGTGCCAGCAGCTTAAAGGGGTTGACCGGGGAGCTGTTTTTT. The J gene is TRBJ2-2, the V gene TRBV7-3; maybe TRBD1 (5 bases). Trimming removed 1 base from V and 5 bases from J, with 8 bases in between. In germline, CDR1 is SGHTA, CDR2 FQGTGA. This CDR3 is 14 amino acids long.

The chain couples TRBV7-2 to TRBJ1-5; D might be TRBD1 (5 bases). This CDR3 is 15 amino acids long. The V end was cut by 2 bases, the J end by 4 bases, with 12 bases between. Per the germline V gene, CDR1 is SGHTA and CDR2 is FQGNSA. Here the CDR3 DNA reads TGTGCCAGCAGCTTACAGGGCCTGGGGAATCAGCCCCAGCATTTT. Translation gives CASSLQGLGNQPQHF.

This clone was found a few times. The chain carries TRBV6-4 and TRBJ2-3; TRBD2 is a possible D gene (6 bases). CDR3 length: 16 residues. The germline V gene encodes CDR1 MRHNA and CDR2 SNTAGT. Trimming shortened V by 2 bases and J by 0 bases, and 12 bases separated the two germline ends. The CDR3 here is CASSDAAGSSTDTQYF. The CDR3 DNA reads as TGTGCCAGCAGTGACGCGGCGGGATCTAGCACAGATACGCAGTATTTT.

The rearrangement joins TRBV5-4 to TRBJ2-7; the D gene is possibly TRBD2 (5 bases). Germline V CDR1 and CDR2: SGHNT, YYREEE (reference sequence). CDR3 size: 15 residues. V lost 1 base to trimming and J lost 0 bases, with 11 bases between them. The CDR3, as DNA: TGTGCCAGCAGCTTGCGAGGGAGTAACTCCTACGAGCAGTACTTC. Translating gives CASSLRGSNSYEQYF. Drawing the rest from reference TRBV5-4 and TRBJ2-7, the complete variable domain is ETGVTQSPTHLIKTRGQQVTLRCSSQSGHNTVSWYQQALGQGPQFIFQYYREEENGRGNFPPRFSGLQFPNYSSELNVNALELDDSALYLCASSLRGSNSYEQYFGPGTRLTVT.

The chain recombines TRBV29-1 with TRBJ1-1; maybe TRBD1 (5 bases). The CDR3 runs 14 residues. Looked up from germline, CDR1 is SQVTM and CDR2 is ANQGSEA. V was cut by 5 bases and J by 1 base, with 14 bases left in between. DNA of the CDR3: TGCAGCGTTTTAAATCGTCAGGGGAACACTGAAGCTTTCTTT. Its translation is CSVLNRQGNTEAFF.

V is TRBV7-6 and J is TRBJ2-1; a possible D gene is TRBD2 (5 bases). V shed 3 bases and J shed 7 bases, with 13 bases lying between them. CDR3 size: 14 residues. Germline CDR1 SGHVS, CDR2 FNYEAQ. CDR3 coding DNA: TGTGCCAGCAGCTTCGGGATAGGGCATAATGAGCAGTTCTTC. This translates into CASSFGIGHNEQFF. The whole variable domain, filled in from reference TRBV7-6 and TRBJ2-1, reads GAGVSQSPRYKVTKRGQDVALRCDPISGHVSLYWYRQALGQGPEFLTYFNYEAQQDKSGLPNDRFSAERPEGSISTLTIQRTEQRDSAMYRCASSFGIGHNEQFFGPGTRLTVL.

The chain recombines TRBV28 with TRBJ2-3; 7 nucleotides align to TRBD2. V was clipped by 2 bases and J by 0 bases; unmatched bases: 2. This CDR3 region has 15 residues. Germline CDR1 and CDR2: MDHEN and SYDVKM. In DNA, the CDR3 is TGTGCCAGCAGTTTAGGGAGGGCCAGCACAGATACGCAGTATTTT. Translated, it gives CASSLGRASTDTQYF.

J is TRBJ1-6 and V is TRBV27, with TRBD1 matching over 7 bases. The CDR3 extends over 16 amino acids. CDR1 and CDR2 from the germline V gene are MNHEY and SMNVEV (reference sequence). Germline trimming cut 8 bases from V and 9 bases from J; bases unmatched to any gene: 16. CDR3 DNA sequence: TGTGCCAGCCGATCCGGGACAGTAACGTCTGCTTCACCCCTCCACTTT. As protein: CASRSGTVTSASPLHF.

This chain uses TRBV5-1 with TRBJ2-7; 13 positions agree with TRBD2. V trimming: 4 bases; J trimming: 7 bases; junction bases outside the gene matches: 11. Germline lookup yields CDR1 SGHRS and CDR2 YFSETQ. The CDR3 is 16 amino acids. CDR3 nucleotide sequence: TGCGCCAGCAGCCACACCGGACTAGCGGGAGTAGAGGAGCAGTACTTC. It encodes CASSHTGLAGVEEQYF.

The chain uses TRBV27 and TRBJ2-3; unclear D gene. The germline gives CDR1 MNHEY, CDR2 SMNVEV (reference sequence). V lost 6 bases, J lost 1 base, and 5 bases lay in between. CDR3 length: 12 amino acids. The chain's CDR3 is CASRERTDTQYF. The CDR3 bases are TGTGCCAGCAGGGAGCGCACAGATACGCAGTATTTT.

The chain couples TRBV14 to TRBJ1-5; tentative D call: TRBD1 (6 bases). There are 16 residues in the CDR3. The germline gives CDR1 SGHDN, CDR2 FVKESK. The V end was cut by 6 bases, the J end by 0 bases, with 15 bases between. The CDR3 DNA reads TGTGCCAGCAGTTCCGGGACACCTTCTAGCAATCAGCCCCAGCATTTT. Translating gives CASSSGTPSSNQPQHF.

The chain couples TRBV28 to TRBJ1-5; TRBD1 matches 8 bases. This CDR3 is built from 14 residues. V was pared by 7 bases and J by 4 bases, with 6 bases of the junction left unmatched. The germline CDR1 and CDR2 sequences are MDHEN and SYDVKM. CDR3 loop: CASKTGEFNQPQHF. The CDR3 DNA is TGTGCCAGCAAGACAGGGGAATTTAATCAGCCCCAGCATTTT.

This chain uses TRBV6-5 with TRBJ1-5; 9 bases fit TRBD1. Germline CDR1 and CDR2: MNHEY and SVGAGI. This CDR3 contains 15 residues. V was clipped by 6 bases and J by 6 bases; unmatched bases: 9. CDR3 sequence (DNA): TGTGCCAGCAGCTCGGGACAGGGTAAGGGTCAGCCCCAGCATTTT. This encodes CASSSGQGKGQPQHF.

The chain uses TRBV7-3 and TRBJ2-5; 9 positions match TRBD1. J gave up 4 bases and V 5 bases, and 5 bases lay outside the gene matches. The CDR3 has 14 amino acids. Germline V lookup: CDR1 SGHTA, CDR2 FQGTGA. The CDR3 reads CASSEGQGLETQYF. CDR3 DNA sequence: TGTGCCAGCAGCGAGGGACAGGGTCTAGAGACCCAGTACTTC.

In DNA form, the CDR3 reads TGTGCCAGCAGCGCCGGGACTAGCGGGACGGTGCCCACAGATACGCAGTATTTT. Its translation is CASSAGTSGTVPTDTQYF. The V gene is TRBV2, the J gene TRBJ2-3; TRBD2 aligns across 13 bases. This CDR3 region has 18 residues. With V trimmed by 6 bases and J by 2 bases, 11 bases remained unmatched. From germline, CDR1 is SNHLY and CDR2 FYNNEI.

The chain combines TRBV9 with TRBJ2-1; D perhaps matches TRBD2 (5 bases). V dropped 6 bases and J dropped 0 bases, with 13 bases sitting between them. Germline assignment: CDR1 SGDLS and CDR2 YYNGEE. The CDR3 is made up of 15 amino acids. CDR3 DNA sequence: TGTGCCAGCAACGCGGGCGCAAGCTCCTACAATGAGCAGTTCTTC. Protein: CASNAGASSYNEQFF.

This sequence joins TRBV29-1 and TRBJ2-2; weak D call: TRBD1 (6 bases). Germline CDR1 reads SQVTM; CDR2 reads ANQGSEA. Trimming pared 8 bases from V and 5 bases from J, leaving 12 bases between. CDR3 size: 12 residues. The CDR3 loop is CSSEGVTGELFF. The CDR3 DNA is TGCAGCTCCGAGGGGGTAACCGGGGAGCTGTTTTTT.

The rearrangement uses TRBV28 and TRBJ2-1, with D possibly TRBD2 on 7 matching bases. The length of the CDR3 is 16 residues. CDR1 and CDR2 from the germline V gene are MDHEN and SYDVKM. V was cut by 6 bases and J by 12 bases, with 27 bases left in between. As DNA, the CDR3 is TGTGCCAGCAGCGTGGGGGGGGCTGTTAATTTCGGGCGGCAGTTCTTC. Translation gives CASSVGGAVNFGRQFF.

V usage is TRBV10-1 and J usage is TRBJ2-3; 9 bases line up with TRBD2. Germline CDR1 is WNHNN and CDR2 is SYGVQD (reference sequence). Losses at the gene ends were 2 bases for V and 2 bases for J; bases not matched to a gene: 8. The length of the CDR3 is 17 residues. CDR3: CASSERGSGGPTDTQYF. CDR3 nucleotide sequence: TGCGCCAGCAGTGAGAGGGGTAGCGGGGGACCCACAGATACGCAGTATTTT.

J is TRBJ2-3 and V is TRBV28, with 10 bases lining up with TRBD2. From germline, CDR1 is MDHEN and CDR2 SYDVKM. Losses at the gene ends were 2 bases for V and 1 base for J; bases not matched to a gene: 9. CDR3 length: 18 amino acids. In DNA, the CDR3 is TGTGCCAGCAGTTTACCCACCCGAGCGGGGGGGCGCACAGATACGCAGTATTTT. Encoded protein: CASSLPTRAGGRTDTQYF.

The chain couples TRBV7-8 to TRBJ1-1, with D perhaps matching TRBD1 (6 bases). Germline CDR1 and CDR2: SGHVS and FQNEAQ. V lost 1 base to trimming and J lost 0 bases, with 9 bases between them. The CDR3 runs to 15 residues. The CDR3 is CASSLVDRMNTEAFF. CDR3 DNA: TGTGCCAGCAGCTTAGTCGACAGGATGAACACTGAAGCTTTCTTT.

The J gene is TRBJ1-6, the V gene TRBV6-6; no firm D call. The CDR3 runs to 15 residues. From germline, CDR1 is MNHNY and CDR2 SVGAGI (reference sequence). Trimming removed 6 bases from V and 12 bases from J, with 21 bases in between. Here the CDR3 DNA reads TGTGCCAGCAGAGCAAGCGGGATCCTGGTTGAACCCCTCCACTTT. Its translation is CASRASGILVEPLHF.

CDR3 region: CASSVNRESNQPQHF. For the CDR3, the DNA is TGTGCCAGCAGTGTTAACAGGGAAAGCAATCAGCCCCAGCATTTT. The rearrangement links TRBV27 to TRBJ1-5; D possibly corresponds to TRBD1 (6 bases). This CDR3 region has 15 residues. Per germline, CDR1 MNHEY and CDR2 SMNVEV (reference sequence). V lost 5 bases, J lost 1 base, and 12 bases lay in between.